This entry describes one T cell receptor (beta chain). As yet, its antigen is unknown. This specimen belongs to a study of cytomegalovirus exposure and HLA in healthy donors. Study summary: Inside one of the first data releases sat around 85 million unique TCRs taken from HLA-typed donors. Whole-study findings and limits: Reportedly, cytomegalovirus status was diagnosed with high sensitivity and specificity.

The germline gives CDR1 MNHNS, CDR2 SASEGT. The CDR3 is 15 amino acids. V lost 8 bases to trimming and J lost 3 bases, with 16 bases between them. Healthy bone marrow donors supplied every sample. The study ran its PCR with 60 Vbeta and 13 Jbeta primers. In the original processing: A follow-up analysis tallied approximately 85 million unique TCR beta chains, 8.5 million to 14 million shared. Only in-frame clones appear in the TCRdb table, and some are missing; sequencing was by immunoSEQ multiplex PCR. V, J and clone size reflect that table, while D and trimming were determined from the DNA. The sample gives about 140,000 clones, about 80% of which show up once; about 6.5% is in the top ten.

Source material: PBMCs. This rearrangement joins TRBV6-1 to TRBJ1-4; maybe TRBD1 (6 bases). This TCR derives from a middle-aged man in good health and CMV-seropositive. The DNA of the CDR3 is TGTGCCAGCGCTAATAGACAGGCTTCTAATGAAAAACTGTTTTTT. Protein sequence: CASANRQASNEKLFF.